The 30 T cell receptor beta chains in this list originate from one sample, sequenced in a study of cytomegalovirus exposure and HLA in healthy donors (dated by TCRdb to about 2017). Library method: the immunoSEQ multiplex PCR assay. For the multiplex PCR, a mixture combining 60 forward primers for TCR Vbeta segments and 13 reverse primers for TCR Jbeta segments was used. Drawn from immuneACCESS, this table holds only the in-frame rearrangements with V and J called that TCRdb kept. Clones are partly lost; checked studies trace under half to an unresolved V gene and leave the rest unexplained. This sample has 95,000 to 100,000 clones in its table, and around four fifths of those were observed once. The leading ten clones occupy around 4.4% of the sample. Input material: PBMCs. Source of these receptors: a man aged 40-49 years in good health and CMV-seronegative.

The rearrangement uses TRBV5-1 and TRBJ2-1; tentative D call: TRBD1 (6 bases). This CDR3 has 15 residues. V lost 2 bases and J 5 bases, leaving 14 bases between the germline ends. The germline gives CDR1 SGHRS, CDR2 YFSETQ. The DNA for the CDR3 is TGCGCCAGCAGCTTCATTCAGGGGTCGAACAATGAGCAGTTCTTC. It specifies CASSFIQGSNNEQFF.

This clone was seen just once. In nucleotides, the CDR3 is TGTGCCAGCTCACCGGGACAGGACCAAGAGACCCAGTACTTC. Translating gives CASSPGQDQETQYF. The gene calls are TRBV18 and TRBJ2-5, with 8 bases fitting TRBD1. Unmatched junction bases numbered 0, after V lost 3 bases and J lost 0 bases. Germline V CDR1 and CDR2: KGHSH, LQKENI. The CDR3 covers 14 residues.

This chain links TRBV28 with TRBJ1-1; perhaps TRBD1 as D (6 bases). The CDR3 has 15 amino acids. Germline CDR1 is MDHEN and CDR2 is SYDVKM. V lost 7 bases and J lost 1, with 16 bases in between. Here the CDR3 reads CASTRQEPGNTEAFF. Here the CDR3 DNA reads TGTGCCAGCACCCGACAGGAGCCGGGGAACACTGAAGCTTTCTTT.

The chain joins TRBV6-5 to TRBJ2-1; 10 bases align to TRBD1. The CDR3 runs 15 residues. The V and J ends lost 7 bases and 3 bases, in that order; junction bases with no gene match: 6. Germline CDR1 reads MNHEY; CDR2 reads SVGAGI. The CDR3, as DNA: TGTGCCAGCAACCTCCGGGACAGGGGCTACAATGAGCAGTTCTTC. Its translation is CASNLRDRGYNEQFF.

The V call is TRBV7-2, the J call TRBJ2-3, with a weak D call TRBD2 (5 bases). There are 16 residues in the CDR3. The germline V gene has CDR1 SGHTA and CDR2 FQGNSA. V lost 5 bases, J lost 2 bases, and 17 bases lay in between. The CDR3 region has the DNA TGTGCCAGCAGCCCTCGCGGGTTGGGGATCACAGATACGCAGTATTTT. Protein product: CASSPRGLGITDTQYF.

V usage is TRBV5-1 and J usage is TRBJ2-1; D is perhaps TRBD1 (5 bases). CDR1 and CDR2 (germline): SGHRS, YFSETQ. Between the trimmed V and J ends, which lost 3 bases and 0 bases, there was a span of 13 bases. CDR3 length equals 16 residues. The CDR3 here is CASSSGGASSYNEQFF. The CDR3 nucleotides are TGCGCCAGCAGCTCGGGTGGGGCGAGCTCCTACAATGAGCAGTTCTTC.

The V and J genes are TRBV2 and TRBJ2-1, with no clear D. The V gene lost 0 bases and the J gene lost 5 bases, with 11 bases spanning the gap. The CDR3 runs 15 residues. Germline assignment: CDR1 SNHLY and CDR2 FYNNEI. The CDR3 sequence is CASSEALGEDNEQFF. CDR3 nucleotides: TGTGCCAGCAGTGAAGCCCTGGGTGAGGACAATGAGCAGTTCTTC.

This rearrangement joins TRBV9 to TRBJ1-3; a possible D gene is TRBD1 (5 bases). Trimming removed 0 bases at V and 4 bases at J, with 11 bases between. Germline V gene lookup returns CDR1 SGDLS and CDR2 YYNGEE. This CDR3 region has 15 residues. The CDR3 protein is CASSVAPGGGNTIYF. CDR3 nucleotides: TGTGCCAGCAGCGTAGCTCCGGGGGGAGGAAACACCATATATTTT. The complete variable domain, with remaining parts taken from reference TRBV9 and TRBJ1-3, reads DSGVTQTPKHLITATGQRVTLRCSPRSGDLSVYWYQQSLDQGLQFLIQYYNGEERAKGNILERFSAQQFPDLHSELNLSSLELGDSALYFCASSVAPGGGNTIYFGEGSWLTVV.

The chain joins TRBV9 to TRBJ1-2, with D tentatively TRBD1 (5 bases). From germline, CDR1 is SGDLS and CDR2 YYNGEE. The length of the CDR3 is 15 residues. The V end was cut by 1 base, the J end by 8 bases, with 18 bases between. The CDR3: CASSVFELGAGGYTF. The CDR3, as DNA: TGTGCCAGCAGCGTATTCGAACTCGGGGCGGGGGGCTACACCTTC.

V and J are TRBV5-5 and TRBJ1-1; TRBD1 matches at 8 bases. The V and J ends lost 4 bases and 1 base, in that order; junction bases with no gene match: 9. CDR1 and CDR2 (germline): SGHKS, YYEKEE (reference sequence). The length of the CDR3 is 16 residues. The CDR3 spells CASSLPPGQENTEAFF. As DNA, the CDR3 is TGTGCCAGCAGCCTTCCCCCGGGACAGGAGAACACTGAAGCTTTCTTT.

This clone was counted a few times. The rearrangement links TRBV2 to TRBJ1-4, with 8 bases that match TRBD1. V dropped 3 bases and J dropped 5; count of bases not matched to a gene: 5. Germline V gene data show CDR1 as SNHLY and CDR2 as FYNNEI. There are 15 residues in the CDR3. CDR3 protein: CASSEPTGDNEKLFF. CDR3 DNA sequence: TGTGCCAGCAGTGAGCCGACAGGGGACAATGAAAAACTGTTTTTT.

The chain has TRBV6-1 and TRBJ2-3; 10 nucleotides match TRBD2. Unmatched junction bases numbered 3, after V lost 3 bases and J lost 3 bases. Germline-derived CDR1 and CDR2 are MNHNS and SASEGT. This CDR3 comprises 15 residues. The CDR3 protein is CASSDPSGGTDTQYF. DNA for the CDR3: TGTGCCAGCAGTGACCCTAGCGGGGGAACAGATACGCAGTATTTT.

The V gene is TRBV5-1, the J gene TRBJ2-1, with TRBD2 identical over 11 bases. Germline V lookup: CDR1 SGHRS, CDR2 YFSETQ. V shed 1 base, J shed 9 bases, and the junction held 9 bases outside the gene matches. CDR3 length: 16 residues. This chain's CDR3 is CASSLSTSGVLGEQFF. As DNA, the CDR3 is TGCGCCAGCAGCTTGTCGACTAGCGGGGTGCTGGGTGAGCAGTTCTTC.

The J gene is TRBJ1-2, the V gene TRBV29-1, with D tentatively TRBD1 (6 bases). Germline V CDR1 and CDR2: SQVTM, ANQGSEA. CDR3 length equals 13 residues. V gave up 6 bases and J gave up 2 bases, with 13 bases separating them. CDR3 sequence reads: CSVDTGNNYGYTF. The DNA for the CDR3 is TGCAGCGTAGATACAGGGAACAACTATGGCTACACCTTC.

As to this clone: One junction end disagrees with the germline gene, perhaps due to a read error. Other DNA sequences in the same sample also yield this CDR3. The J gene is TRBJ2-4, the V gene TRBV19, with D possibly matching TRBD1 (6 bases). Per germline, CDR1 LNHDA and CDR2 SQIVND (reference sequence). The CDR3 sequence is 18 residues long. Written as DNA, the CDR3 is TGTGCCAGTAGCATAGACAGCGACAGGTTTCTAGCCAAAAACATTCAGTACTTC. Residues: CASSIDSDRFLAKNIQYF.

This CDR3 is CASKTGGAGSTGELFF. The CDR3 DNA reads as TGTGCCAGCAAAACTGGGGGAGCGGGTAGCACCGGGGAGCTGTTTTTT. This chain uses TRBV11-3 with TRBJ2-2; the D gene is possibly TRBD2 (6 bases). The CDR3 loop spans 16 amino acids. V shed 7 bases and J shed 4 bases, with 19 bases lying between them. Germline V lookup: CDR1 SGHNT, CDR2 YENEEA.

J is TRBJ1-1 and V is TRBV6-4; perhaps TRBD1 as D (5 bases). With 5 bases removed from V and 11 bases from J, the gap between germline ends came to 15 bases. Germline V CDR1 and CDR2: MRHNA, SNTAGT. This CDR3 comprises 12 residues. The CDR3 protein is CASSYRAGNAFF. CDR3 coding DNA: TGTGCCAGCAGTTACCGCGCAGGGAACGCTTTCTTT.

The chain joins TRBV7-2 to TRBJ1-1, with D possibly TRBD1 on 5 matching bases. From germline, CDR1 is SGHTA and CDR2 FQGNSA. Trimming took off 5 bases at V and 0 bases at J, with 10 bases between the two ends. CDR3 length equals 14 residues. The CDR3 reads CASSPRQLNTEAFF. The DNA for the CDR3 is TGTGCCAGCAGCCCCAGACAGCTGAACACTGAAGCTTTCTTT.

The chain has TRBV11-2 and TRBJ2-3; TRBD1 matches at 8 bases. The germline V gene encodes CDR1 SGHAT and CDR2 FQNNGV. The V segment lost 5 bases and the J segment 4 bases; nucleotides outside the gene matches: 14. There are 17 residues in the CDR3. DNA for the CDR3: TGTGCCAGCAGCCACTCCCGACAGGGGTGGAGTTCAGATACGCAGTATTTT. This gives the protein CASSHSRQGWSSDTQYF.

The V gene is TRBV18, the J gene TRBJ1-5; tentative D call: TRBD1 (6 bases). Germline values: CDR1 KGHSH, CDR2 LQKENI. CDR3 length: 13 amino acids. The V and J ends lost 2 bases and 4 bases respectively, with 6 bases between them. CDR3 sequence (DNA): TGTGCCAGCTCACCAGACAGGAATCAGCCCCAGCATTTT. This encodes CASSPDRNQPQHF.

The chain links TRBV7-2 to TRBJ2-1; perhaps TRBD1 as D (6 bases). CDR3 size: 15 residues. Germline CDR1 and CDR2: SGHTA and FQGNSA. Trimming removed 5 bases from V and 5 bases from J, with 16 bases in between. The CDR3 DNA sequence: TGTGCCAGCAGCCGACAGGTATCCTCTGACAATGAGCAGTTCTTC. Encoded protein: CASSRQVSSDNEQFF.

This clone has just one count. The rearrangement joins TRBV4-1 to TRBJ1-1, with D perhaps TRBD1 (5 bases). CDR3 size: 14 residues. The V gene lost 0 bases and the J gene lost 4 bases, with 9 bases spanning the gap. In germline, CDR1 is MGHRA, CDR2 YSYEKL. The CDR3 spells CASSQDRGFTEAFF. The CDR3 coding sequence is TGCGCCAGCAGCCAAGATCGGGGGTTCACTGAAGCTTTCTTT.

This rearrangement joins TRBV19 to TRBJ2-2, with 11 bases aligning to TRBD1. The CDR3 runs 15 residues. After removal of 6 bases from V and 7 bases from J, the junction contained 7 bases not matched to a gene. CDR1 and CDR2 (germline): LNHDA, SQIVND (reference sequence). CDR3 DNA: TGTGCCAGTAGGAAAACCGGGACAGGGGGCGGGGAGCTGTTTTTT. Amino acid sequence: CASRKTGTGGGELFF.

The chain employs TRBV5-6 and TRBJ2-4, with TRBD2 identical over 10 bases. The CDR3 contains 17 residues. Germline CDR1 reads SGHDT; CDR2 reads YYEEEE. V lost 1 base, J lost 0 bases, and 4 bases stayed unmatched. The CDR3 coding sequence is TGTGCCAGCAGCTTGACTAGCGGGGACCTAGCCAAAAACATTCAGTACTTC. Translating gives CASSLTSGDLAKNIQYF.

The chain recombines TRBV7-9 with TRBJ2-4; weak D call: TRBD1 (5 bases). This CDR3 has 13 residues. V gave up 5 bases and J gave up 8 bases, with 13 bases separating them. Germline CDR1 SEHNR, CDR2 FQNEAQ (reference sequence). CDR3: CASSRSGLDIQYF. For the CDR3, the DNA is TGTGCCAGCAGCCGTTCAGGGTTGGACATTCAGTACTTC.

The rearrangement uses TRBV2 and TRBJ1-2, with D unresolved. The length of the CDR3 is 12 residues. In germline, CDR1 is SNHLY, CDR2 FYNNEI. V lost 8 bases, J lost 5 bases, and 12 bases lay in between. CDR3 sequence: CASLRLEYGYTF. The DNA for the CDR3 is TGTGCCAGCTTGCGGCTGGAGTATGGCTACACCTTC.

The chain couples TRBV2 to TRBJ1-6, with D possibly being TRBD1 (5 bases). Trimming left V 6 bases short and J 6 bases short, with 18 bases between. Germline CDR1 SNHLY, CDR2 FYNNEI. The CDR3 consists of 16 residues. CDR3 loop: CASRGGYAFGNSPLHF. The CDR3 DNA is TGTGCCAGCAGGGGGGGGTACGCCTTTGGTAATTCACCCCTCCACTTT.

V usage is TRBV9 and J usage is TRBJ2-5; 7 nucleotides match TRBD2. The CDR3 has 14 residues. From germline, CDR1 is SGDLS and CDR2 YYNGEE. The V segment lost 2 bases and the J segment 0 bases; nucleotides outside the gene matches: 1. The CDR3 DNA follows: TGTGCCAGCAGCGTCGGGGGGAACCAAGAGACCCAGTACTTC. Protein sequence: CASSVGGNQETQYF.

The chain combines TRBV6-1 with TRBJ1-5; 10 positions match TRBD1. Germline-derived CDR1 and CDR2 are MNHNS and SASEGT. V lost 3 bases to trimming and J lost 5 bases; unmatched junction nucleotides: 7. This CDR3 spans 16 amino acids. In nucleotides, the CDR3 is TGTGCCAGCAGTGATAGGGACAGGGGAAGAGATCAGCCCCAGCATTTT. It yields the protein CASSDRDRGRDQPQHF.

The chain joins TRBV27 to TRBJ1-4, with D possibly matching TRBD1 (5 bases). Trimming removed 6 bases from V and 8 bases from J, with 16 bases in between. Germline V gene data show CDR1 as MNHEY and CDR2 as SMNVEV (reference sequence). The CDR3 spans 14 residues. The CDR3 nucleotides are TGTGCCAGCAGGACGGGACGCGGAGGGGAAAAACTGTTTTTT. Translated: CASRTGRGGEKLFF.